Detailed here is one T cell receptor beta chain. The antigen remains unidentified. Libraries were prepared by immunoSEQ multiplex PCR; TCRdb keeps only in-frame clonotypes and omits some of them. The sample includes about 62,000 clones, over 85% of them seen just once. The data belong to a study of T cell responses to AZD1222 COVID-19 vaccine. Study-level results: It should be noted that donors were predominantly white British and more often female, and clonal diversity was possibly underestimated. Spike-specific TCR breadth and depth grew following two AZD1222 doses. No repertoire was sampled before or during the peak T cell response, only after it.

This CDR3 comprises 14 residues. Germline V CDR1 and CDR2: SNHLY, FYNNEI. Trimming shortened V by 2 bases and J by 0 bases, and 4 bases separated the two germline ends. The chain joins TRBV2 to TRBJ1-4, with no clear D. This TCR was sampled from an adult in good health. Sequenced material: peripheral blood, taken on day 0 of AZD1222 vaccination. The DNA of the CDR3 is TGTGCCAGCAGTGAACTGACAACTAATGAAAAACTGTTTTTT. Its protein is CASSELTTNEKLFF.